Listed below are T cell receptor beta chains from one sample, sequenced in a study of monozygotic twins with inflammatory bowel disease. Each CDR3 protein gets one entry in TCRdb, which reprocessed the 5' RACE reads and gives no DNA. This sample contains 440,000 or so distinct CDR3 sequences. Source material: blood. The receptors here all came from a human donor with ulcerative colitis or Crohn's disease, or a healthy co-twin of an affected twin (not recorded which). Each CDR3 is given with its conserved first and last residue.

j_gene | v_gene | CDR3aa
TRBJ2-2 | TRBV28 | CASSLDRGRITGELFF
TRBJ2-2 | TRBV25-1 | CASSPGAKDTGELFF
TRBJ2-1 | TRBV9 | CASSVEASSIPREQFF
TRBJ2-7 | TRBV30 | CAWETSGYSYEQYF
TRBJ2-7 | TRBV20-1 | CSAPSSGSGRSYEQYF
TRBJ1-5 | TRBV9 | CASSMTGALNQPQHF
TRBJ1-5 | TRBV6-5 | CASSYDRSIRPQHF
TRBJ2-4 | TRBV3-1 | CASSQADSTNIQYF
TRBJ2-1 | TRBV6-5 | CASSYMASGDSYNEQFF
TRBJ1-1 | TRBV27 | CASTPARRSTEAFF
TRBJ1-1 | TRBV20-1 | CSAKPTGPEAFF
TRBJ2-7 | TRBV3-1 | CASSPRDRTYEQYF
TRBJ1-2 | TRBV20-1 | CSASPGNRGGYTF
TRBJ2-1 | TRBV5-5 | CASSLLAAYNEQFF
TRBJ2-1 | TRBV6-2/TRBV6-3 | CASRPFAGPSRDEQFF
TRBJ2-7 | TRBV18 | CASSRDSGASYEQYF
TRBJ2-7 | TRBV20-1 | CSARDLAGSPYEQYF
TRBJ1-2 | TRBV10-3 | CAITPMTNYGYTF
TRBJ2-2 | TRBV7-2 | CASSLPHHTGELFF
TRBJ2-3 | TRBV7-2 | CASSLDPPTQYF
TRBJ1-6 | TRBV5-5 | CACSPGQGSSPLHF
TRBJ2-7 | TRBV10-3 | CAISTLYEQYF
TRBJ1-6 | TRBV7-9 | CASSLGGQVSPLHF
TRBJ1-6 | TRBV7-9 | CASSLVGSAQSSPLHF
TRBJ2-7 | TRBV20-1 | CSASTSYEQYF
TRBJ1-1 | TRBV30 | CAWSAPGHRDTEAFF
TRBJ1-2 | TRBV9 | CASSVEGRGNYGYTF
TRBJ2-2 | TRBV3-1 | CASSQEILRTGELFF
TRBJ2-3 | TRBV7-2 | CASSFVPDRDDTQYF
TRBJ2-1 | TRBV6-1 | CASSRQVPSYNEQFF
TRBJ2-7 | TRBV7-2 | CASSFKGDHEQYF
TRBJ1-4 | TRBV20-1 | CSAREGPIEKLFF
TRBJ2-2 | TRBV7-8 | CASSLRAGAGELFF